A selection of T cell receptor beta chains follows, all from one sample in a study of T cells in localized non-small cell lung cancer. Sequencing was performed with immunoSEQ multiplex PCR; in TCRdb, only in-frame clones are kept and a portion is missing. Among about 78,000 clones listed, about four fifths were seen once. Sample: peripheral blood, taken before any cancer treatment. The receptors were gathered from a man between 40 and 70 years old with stage I lung adenocarcinoma. Each CDR3 is given with its conserved first and last residue. D genes are given only for firm matches. Rows may omit the clone size; those that give it use once, few, many or a size class.

cdr3_nt cdr3_aa v_call clone_size d_call j_call cdr3_length
TGCGCCAGCAGCGAACGGGACAGTCATAATTCACCCCTCCACTTT CASSERDSHNSPLHF TRBV5-1 - TRBD1 TRBJ1-6 15
TGTGCCAGCAGCTCAGGGACAGGGAAGAACACCGGGGAGCTGTTTTTT CASSSGTGKNTGELFF TRBV11-2 few TRBD1 TRBJ2-2 16
TGTGCCAGTAGCCCCTGGGGGGGAGGATCCACTGAAGCTTTCTTT CASSPWGGGSTEAFF TRBV19 - - TRBJ1-1 15
TGTGCCCGGGGCGAGGGGAGCCGGGGCACAGATACGCAGTATTTT CARGEGSRGTDTQYF TRBV30 - - TRBJ2-3 15
TGTGCCTGGAGGGCATGGAATGAGCAGTTCTTC CAWRAWNEQFF TRBV30 few - TRBJ2-1 11
TGCAGCGTCGCGTCATCTGGGACAGGGGGCCGCACTGAAGCTTTCTTT CSVASSGTGGRTEAFF TRBV29-1 - TRBD1 TRBJ1-1 16
TGTGCCAGCACCGGTCACGGCTCCTACGAGCAGTACTTC CASTGHGSYEQYF TRBV28 - - TRBJ2-7 13
TGTGCCAGCAGGGGACAGGGGACGAGTCAGCCCCAGCATTTT CASRGQGTSQPQHF TRBV6-5 - TRBD1 TRBJ1-5 14
TGTGCCAGCAGCCTTGGAACGTCTGGGGCCAACGTCCTGACTTTC CASSLGTSGANVLTF TRBV7-9 once - TRBJ2-6 15
TGTGCCAGCACCCCGCCGACAGGGGGCGACTATGGCTACACCTTC CASTPPTGGDYGYTF TRBV28 once TRBD1 TRBJ1-2 15
TGTGCCAGCAGCTTACGGGGGGCAAGGGGAGAGACCCAGTACTTC CASSLRGARGETQYF TRBV13 - - TRBJ2-5 15
TGTGCCAGCTCTTTGGACCGGGAGCTGTACAATGAGCAGTTCTTC CASSLDRELYNEQFF TRBV18 - - TRBJ2-1 15
TGTGCCAGCAGCTTAAAGGGCCCGGAGACGCCCTCCGAGACCCAGTACTTC CASSLKGPETPSETQYF TRBV11-2 - - TRBJ2-5 17
TGCGCCAGCAGCTTTGAGGGGGGGAGCTACGAGCAGTACTTC CASSFEGGSYEQYF TRBV5-1 - - TRBJ2-7 14
TGTGCCAGCAGCTTTGATAGACAGAGAACTTTAGGCTACACCTTC CASSFDRQRTLGYTF TRBV7-8 - - TRBJ1-2 15
TGTGCCATCAGTGGCGGACAGTCGAACACTGAAGCTTTCTTT CAISGGQSNTEAFF TRBV10-3 - - TRBJ1-1 14
TGTGCCAGCAGTCAAGGGACGCCTAACTATGGCTACACCTTC CASSQGTPNYGYTF TRBV28 - - TRBJ1-2 14
TGTGCCAGCAAACAGGGGCGGAACACTGAAGCTTTCTTT CASKQGRNTEAFF TRBV7-3 - TRBD1 TRBJ1-1 13
TGTGCCAGCAGTCCCGGGGGCGCGTCGTACAATGAGCAGTTCTTC CASSPGGASYNEQFF TRBV25-1 - - TRBJ2-1 15
TGCAGCGTTGGATTAGCTGGGGGGCCCTACGAGCAGTACTTC CSVGLAGGPYEQYF TRBV29-1 - - TRBJ2-7 14
TGCGCCAGCAGCTTGGCAGGGAGATTTGAGTTCTTC CASSLAGRFEFF TRBV5-1 - - TRBJ2-1 12